This T cell receptor (beta chain) is drawn from a study of cytomegalovirus exposure and HLA in healthy donors. V was trimmed by 1 base and J by 2 bases, leaving 5 bases between them. The CDR3 has 13 amino acids. CDR1 and CDR2 (germline): MDHEN, SYDVKM. The primer mix had 60 Vbeta and 13 Jbeta primers. Data came from immunoSEQ multiplex PCR; TCRdb stores just in-frame clones and leaves some out. The table includes around 97,000 clones, 76% detected once. Points from the study as a whole: A likely sequencing artifact accounted for one observed cluster of highly shared sequence variants.

With regard to this clone: Its antigen is unidentified.

The sample taken for sequencing was PBMCs. The sequence derives from a young woman in good health and CMV-seropositive. V and J are TRBV28 and TRBJ1-2, with D unresolved. The CDR3 reads CASSLSGNYGYTF. DNA of the CDR3: TGTGCCAGCAGTTTATCGGGGAACTATGGCTACACCTTC.